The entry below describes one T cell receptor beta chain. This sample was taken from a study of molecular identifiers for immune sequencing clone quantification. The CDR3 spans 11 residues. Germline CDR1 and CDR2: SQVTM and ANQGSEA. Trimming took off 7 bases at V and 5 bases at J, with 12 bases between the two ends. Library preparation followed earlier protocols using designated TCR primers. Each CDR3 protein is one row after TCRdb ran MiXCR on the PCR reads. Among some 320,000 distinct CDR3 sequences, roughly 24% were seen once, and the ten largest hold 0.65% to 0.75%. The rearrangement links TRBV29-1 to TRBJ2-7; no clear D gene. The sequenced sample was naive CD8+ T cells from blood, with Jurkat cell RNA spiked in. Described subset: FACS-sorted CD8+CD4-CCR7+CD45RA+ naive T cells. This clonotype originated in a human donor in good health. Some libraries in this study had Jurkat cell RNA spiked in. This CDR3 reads CSATWAHEQYF. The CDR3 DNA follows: TGCAGCGCGACCTGGGCCCACGAGCAGTACTTC.